This T cell receptor beta chain comes out of a study of blood T cell repertoires in COVID-19. The V end lost 8 bases, the J end lost 9 bases, and 14 bases lay between the germline ends. This CDR3 region has 13 residues. Germline-derived CDR1 and CDR2 are LNHDA and SQIVND (reference sequence). As handled by the study authors: Estimation of nucleated cell counts relied on the amplification of reference gene primers. Assay: immunoSEQ multiplex PCR; the TCRdb copy retains only in-frame clones and omits some. D and trimming were read from the DNA, whereas the V and J calls and clone size are those reported in that table. Of under 250,000 clones listed, roughly four fifths are singletons.

The clonotype was recovered from a man older than 75 with acute or convalescent COVID-19. The V and J genes are TRBV19 and TRBJ1-6; D is uncertain. The sequencing input was peripheral blood. The CDR3 DNA sequence: TGTGCCAGTCGCTGGGAGAATGGTTCACCCCTCCACTTT. This translates into CASRWENGSPLHF.